A single sample is the source of the 32 T cell receptor beta chains below, sequenced in a study of T cell changes during pregnancy in multiple sclerosis. Assay used: immunoSEQ multiplex PCR; TCRdb lists only in-frame clones, some missing. The sample has tens of thousands of clones, around 90% seen once; the top ten hold around 0.45%. This material consisted of CD4+ T cells from peripheral blood mononuclear cells, taken in the third trimester of pregnancy. All receptors derive from a female donor with multiple sclerosis, enrolled in a pregnancy study.

The V call is TRBV27, the J call TRBJ2-2, with 12 positions matching TRBD2. Losses at the gene ends were 10 bases for V and 6 bases for J; bases not matched to a gene: 6. Germline V lookup: CDR1 MNHEY, CDR2 SMNVEV (reference sequence). This CDR3 contains 14 residues. The DNA for the CDR3 is TGTGCCACCAATCCTAGCGGGAGGGCCGGGGAGCTGTTTTTT. It translates to CATNPSGRAGELFF.

The genes are TRBV6-6 and TRBJ2-5, with TRBD2 identical over 10 bases. The CDR3 is made up of 14 amino acids. The germline V gene encodes CDR1 MNHNY and CDR2 SVGAGI (reference sequence). Germline trimming cut 7 bases from V and 4 bases from J; bases unmatched to any gene: 6. CDR3 loop: CASMPSGRGETQYF. The CDR3 bases are TGTGCCAGCATGCCTAGCGGGAGAGGAGAGACCCAGTACTTC.

The chain uses TRBV25-1 and TRBJ1-4; D is perhaps TRBD1 (5 bases). Germline V gene sequence: CDR1 MGHDK, CDR2 SYGVNS. This CDR3 is 15 amino acids long. V was shortened by 3 bases and J by 8 bases, with 16 bases between the two germline ends. The CDR3 DNA follows: TGTGCCAGCAGTGAGCCGGGGGTCTTAGGGGAAAAACTGTTTTTT. This sequence encodes CASSEPGVLGEKLFF. Complete variable domain (other parts from reference TRBV25-1 and TRBJ1-4): EADIYQTPRYLVIGTGKKITLECSQTMGHDKMYWYQQDPGMELHLIHYSYGVNSTEKGDLSSESTVSRIRTEHFPLTLESARPSHTSQYLCASSEPGVLGEKLFFGSGTQLSVL.

The gene calls are TRBV6-1 and TRBJ1-4, with TRBD1 as a possible D gene (6 bases). The CDR3 extends over 16 amino acids. Per germline, CDR1 MNHNS and CDR2 SASEGT. Trimming stripped 3 bases from V and 4 bases from J, with 15 bases between. CDR3 DNA: TGTGCCAGCAGTGATCCTCCGGGACACTATAATGAAAAACTGTTTTTT. Its protein product is CASSDPPGHYNEKLFF.

The chain recombines TRBV7-6 with TRBJ2-1; the D gene is possibly TRBD2 (6 bases). Germline V lookup: CDR1 SGHVS, CDR2 FNYEAQ. V lost 0 bases to trimming and J lost 4 bases, with 10 bases between them. The CDR3 extends over 15 amino acids. The CDR3 DNA reads TGTGCCAGCAGCTTAGCGGAGGGCCGTTACAATGAGCAGTTCTTC. This encodes CASSLAEGRYNEQFF.

The rearrangement joins TRBV7-2 to TRBJ1-5; D might be TRBD1 (6 bases). Germline V lookup: CDR1 SGHTA, CDR2 FQGNSA. CDR3 length: 14 amino acids. Trimming left V 7 bases short and J 3 bases short, with 13 bases between. CDR3 region: CASTTGQFNQPQHF. The CDR3 nucleotides are TGTGCCAGCACCACGGGACAATTCAATCAGCCCCAGCATTTT.

V and J are TRBV4-1 and TRBJ2-7, with a tentative D call TRBD2 (5 bases). Germline loops: CDR1 MGHRA, CDR2 YSYEKL. The V gene lost 1 base and the J gene lost 3 bases, with 16 bases spanning the gap. The CDR3 is 16 residues long. This chain's CDR3 is CASSQVLAGRNYEQYF. CDR3 nucleotides: TGCGCCAGCAGCCAAGTGTTGGCGGGCAGGAACTACGAGCAGTACTTC.

The chain recombines TRBV9 with TRBJ2-7; 8 nucleotides agree with TRBD1. V lost 3 bases and J lost 3; bases outside the gene matches: 11. Germline V gene data show CDR1 as SGDLS and CDR2 as YYNGEE. The CDR3 is 16 amino acids. The CDR3 coding sequence is TGTGCCAGCAGCGGAGGACAGGGAAGGAATCTCTACGAGCAGTACTTC. Its protein is CASSGGQGRNLYEQYF.

CDR3 DNA: TGCGCCACCAAGCCGGGACAGCCCTCCAATGAGCAGTTCTTC. Protein: CATKPGQPSNEQFF. The chain recombines TRBV5-1 with TRBJ2-1, with TRBD1 identical over 7 bases. The ends lost 9 bases at V and 6 bases at J; junction bases unmatched: 12. The germline CDR1 and CDR2 sequences are SGHRS and YFSETQ. This CDR3 region has 14 residues.

The V gene is TRBV2, the J gene TRBJ2-3, with a tentative D call TRBD1 (6 bases). V dropped 5 bases and J dropped 2 bases, with 11 bases sitting between them. From germline, CDR1 is SNHLY and CDR2 FYNNEI. CDR3 length: 14 amino acids. The chain's CDR3 is CASSSWTVTDTQYF. For the CDR3, the DNA is TGTGCCAGCAGTTCCTGGACAGTCACAGATACGCAGTATTTT.

This chain connects TRBV19 to TRBJ2-3, with 8 nucleotides matching TRBD2. This CDR3 has 13 amino acids. J was trimmed by 4 bases and V by 3 bases; bases with no gene match: 0. Germline V gene lookup returns CDR1 LNHDA and CDR2 SQIVND (reference sequence). The CDR3 region has the DNA TGTGCCAGTAGTATCGGGAGGGCAGATACGCAGTATTTT. Its translation is CASSIGRADTQYF.

The V gene is TRBV7-7, the J gene TRBJ2-4; perhaps TRBD1 as D (6 bases). Per germline, CDR1 SSHAT and CDR2 FNYEAQ (reference sequence). V was shortened by 0 bases and J by 0 bases, with 15 bases between the two germline ends. CDR3 size: 18 residues. Here the CDR3 DNA reads TGTGCCAGCAGCTTAGCGAAAAGGACAGCCGGAGCCAAAAACATTCAGTACTTC. It yields the protein CASSLAKRTAGAKNIQYF.

CDR3 residues: CASTRAGGSTDTQYF. The CDR3 DNA is TGTGCCAGCACCCGGGCGGGCGGGAGCACAGATACGCAGTATTTT. J is TRBJ2-3 and V is TRBV2; tentative D call: TRBD2 (5 bases). The CDR3 loop spans 15 amino acids. V was clipped by 7 bases and J by 0 bases, with 14 bases between them. Germline assignment: CDR1 SNHLY and CDR2 FYNNEI.

DNA for the CDR3: TGTGCCAGGGACAGCCGGGGCAATCAGCCCCAGCATTTT. Translation gives CARDSRGNQPQHF. This chain connects TRBV6-4 to TRBJ1-5, with D perhaps matching TRBD1 (6 bases). CDR1 is MRHNA and CDR2 is SNTAGT in the germline V gene. This CDR3 is 13 amino acids long. V lost 9 bases and J lost 2, with 11 bases in between.

The chain uses TRBV6-5 and TRBJ1-2; D not certain. This CDR3 contains 13 residues. Germline CDR1 is MNHEY and CDR2 is SVGAGI. Trimming took off 4 bases at V and 2 bases at J, with 8 bases between the two ends. CDR3 DNA sequence: TGTGCCAGCAGTTTACAGCAGAACTATGGCTACACCTTC. This codes for CASSLQQNYGYTF.

This clone was detected once. For the CDR3, the DNA is TGTGCCAGTAGTATATCATCCTCTGGGGCCAACGTCCTGACTTTC. Its translation: CASSISSSGANVLTF. The chain links TRBV19 to TRBJ2-6, with D uncertain. Germline V CDR1 and CDR2: LNHDA, SQIVND (reference sequence). The ends were cut back, 2 bases at V and 0 bases at J, with 5 bases in the middle. This CDR3 is built from 15 residues. Combining the CDR3 with reference TRBV19 and TRBJ2-6 gives the whole variable domain DGGITQSPKYLFRKEGQNVTLSCEQNLNHDAMYWYRQDPGQGLRLIYYSQIVNDFQKGDIAEGYSVSREKKESFPLTVTSAQKNPTAFYLCASSISSSGANVLTFGAGSRLTVL.

The genes are TRBV6-5 and TRBJ2-3; 10 bases fit TRBD2. The CDR3 loop spans 16 amino acids. The germline V gene has CDR1 MNHEY and CDR2 SVGAGI. V gave up 0 bases and J gave up 7 bases; unmatched junction bases: 7. As DNA, the CDR3 is TGTGCCAGCAGTTACTCGATAGCGGGGGGCGGGAATACGCAGTATTTT. Amino acid sequence: CASSYSIAGGGNTQYF.

This rearrangement joins TRBV4-1 to TRBJ2-7; TRBD2 aligns across 8 bases. Germline loops: CDR1 MGHRA, CDR2 YSYEKL. V was pared by 0 bases and J by 4 bases, with 14 bases of the junction left unmatched. This CDR3 comprises 18 residues. This CDR3 is CASSQERREGLRGYEQYF. CDR3 nucleotide sequence: TGCGCCAGCAGCCAAGAACGACGGGAGGGCCTCCGGGGGTACGAGCAGTACTTC.

The rearrangement links TRBV4-2 to TRBJ2-7; 7 nucleotides match TRBD2. V was pared by 0 bases and J by 4 bases, with 12 bases of the junction left unmatched. CDR1 is LGHNA, CDR2 YNFKEQ, per germline. The CDR3 consists of 17 residues. The CDR3 DNA reads TGTGCCAGCAGCCAAGAGGAGCGGGGAGTACCCATTTACGAGCAGTACTTC. Protein product: CASSQEERGVPIYEQYF.

This rearrangement joins TRBV9 to TRBJ1-2; TRBD1 might be the D (6 bases). V was shortened by 0 bases and J by 8 bases, with 17 bases between the two germline ends. In germline, CDR1 is SGDLS, CDR2 YYNGEE. CDR3 length equals 15 residues. The DNA of the CDR3 is TGTGCCAGCAGCGTAGAGCCCAACAGGGAAATCGGCTACACCTTC. It encodes CASSVEPNREIGYTF. Full variable domain (outside the CDR3, taken from reference TRBV9 and TRBJ1-2): DSGVTQTPKHLITATGQRVTLRCSPRSGDLSVYWYQQSLDQGLQFLIQYYNGEERAKGNILERFSAQQFPDLHSELNLSSLELGDSALYFCASSVEPNREIGYTFGSGTRLTVV.

About this clone itself: A junction boundary mismatches the germline segment, possibly from a read error. The chain has TRBV20-1 and TRBJ1-2; possible D gene TRBD1, 5 bases. The CDR3 consists of 9 residues. From germline, CDR1 is DFQATT and CDR2 SNEGSKA (reference sequence). In DNA form, the CDR3 reads TGCAGTGCTAGAAGTGGGGCTTTCTTC. Protein product: CSARSGAFF.

The chain joins TRBV29-1 to TRBJ2-7, with 10 bases identical to TRBD2. With 4 bases clipped from V and 9 bases from J, the junction kept 6 bases outside the gene matches. Germline CDR1 reads SQVTM; CDR2 reads ANQGSEA. The CDR3 runs 12 residues. The DNA of the CDR3 is TGCAGCGTTGGGCTAGCGGGAGTCTGGCAGTACTTC. Its protein product is CSVGLAGVWQYF.

V is TRBV6-6 and J is TRBJ2-5; possibly TRBD2 for D (6 bases). Per the germline V gene, CDR1 is MNHNY and CDR2 is SVGAGI (reference sequence). Trimming took off 9 bases at V and 1 base at J, with 18 bases between the two ends. The CDR3 sequence is 15 residues long. DNA for the CDR3: TGTGCCAGTCGTCCCGGGGGAACCTCCCAAGAGACCCAGTACTTC. This translates into CASRPGGTSQETQYF.

The V gene is TRBV6-1, the J gene TRBJ1-3, with D tentatively TRBD1 (5 bases). The CDR3 loop spans 15 amino acids. The V gene lost 8 bases and the J gene lost 2 bases, with 16 bases spanning the gap. Germline lookup yields CDR1 MNHNS and CDR2 SASEGT. The CDR3 bases are TGTGCCAGCTGCCCACAGGCGTTCCCTGGAAACACCATATATTTT. Residues: CASCPQAFPGNTIYF.

This chain joins TRBV28 and TRBJ2-7; no clear D. This CDR3 has 11 residues. Germline V gene sequence: CDR1 MDHEN, CDR2 SYDVKM. V gave up 8 bases and J gave up 5 bases, with 10 bases separating them. As DNA, the CDR3 is TGTGCCAGCGGAGACGCCAACGAGCAGTACTTC. It yields the protein CASGDANEQYF.

The V call is TRBV5-5, the J call TRBJ2-1, with TRBD2 as a possible D gene (5 bases). Germline V lookup: CDR1 SGHKS, CDR2 YYEKEE (reference sequence). The CDR3 totals 14 residues. Trimming cost V 1 base and J 9 bases, with 14 bases left between them. The CDR3 DNA sequence: TGTGCCAGCAGCTTGAACGGGATGGGGTCTGAGCAGTTCTTC. The encoded protein is CASSLNGMGSEQFF.

The genes are TRBV5-4 and TRBJ2-1; 15 bases line up with TRBD2. The germline CDR1 and CDR2 sequences are SGHNT and YYREEE (reference sequence). The CDR3 consists of 16 residues. With 4 bases clipped from V and 6 bases from J, the junction kept 5 bases outside the gene matches. The CDR3 loop reads CASSGGLAGGSNEQFF. The CDR3 coding sequence is TGTGCCAGCAGCGGAGGACTAGCGGGAGGGTCCAATGAGCAGTTCTTC.

DNA for the CDR3: TGCGCCAGCGGGAGACTAGCGGGATTCGCGAACACCGGGGAGCTGTTTTTT. Its translation is CASGRLAGFANTGELFF. This chain joins TRBV5-1 and TRBJ2-2, with 11 nucleotides matching TRBD2. The trim removed 7 bases at V and 0 bases at J, leaving 8 bases unmatched. CDR1 is SGHRS, CDR2 YFSETQ, per germline. The CDR3 consists of 17 residues.

The V gene is TRBV28, the J gene TRBJ2-5, with 7 bases matching TRBD1. There are 13 residues in the CDR3. V gave up 6 bases and J gave up 4 bases; unmatched junction bases: 5. Germline V gene data show CDR1 as MDHEN and CDR2 as SYDVKM. The CDR3 here is CASRRQGGETQYF. The CDR3 DNA reads TGTGCCAGCAGGAGACAGGGTGGAGAGACCCAGTACTTC.

V and J are TRBV6-4 and TRBJ2-2, with 9 bases matching TRBD2. Per germline, CDR1 MRHNA and CDR2 SNTAGT. The V segment lost 5 bases and the J segment 3 bases; nucleotides outside the gene matches: 4. CDR3 length: 15 residues. CDR3 sequence: CASSKTSGYTGELFF. The DNA of the CDR3 is TGTGCCAGCAGTAAGACTAGCGGATACACCGGGGAGCTGTTTTTT.

The chain's CDR3 is CSVDRGTYNEQFF. CDR3 sequence (DNA): TGCAGCGTTGACAGGGGTACCTACAATGAGCAGTTCTTC. The V gene is TRBV29-1, the J gene TRBJ2-1, with TRBD1 as a possible D gene (6 bases). The germline V gene encodes CDR1 SQVTM and CDR2 ANQGSEA. The V and J ends lost 3 bases and 2 bases respectively, with 8 bases between them. This CDR3 is built from 13 residues.

The J gene is TRBJ2-7, the V gene TRBV2; tentatively, D is TRBD1 (6 bases). The CDR3 consists of 13 residues. CDR1 is SNHLY, CDR2 FYNNEI, per germline. Trimming cost V 4 bases and J 5 bases, with 12 bases left between them. CDR3 loop: CASSVRGIDEQYF. The DNA for the CDR3 is TGTGCCAGCAGTGTCAGGGGAATCGACGAGCAGTACTTC. The full variable domain, rest sourced from reference TRBV2 and TRBJ2-7, is EPEVTQTPSHQVTQMGQEVILRCVPISNHLYFYWYRQILGQKVEFLVSFYNNEISEKSEIFDDQFSVERPDGSNFTLKIRSTKLEDSAMYFCASSVRGIDEQYFGPGTRLTVT.